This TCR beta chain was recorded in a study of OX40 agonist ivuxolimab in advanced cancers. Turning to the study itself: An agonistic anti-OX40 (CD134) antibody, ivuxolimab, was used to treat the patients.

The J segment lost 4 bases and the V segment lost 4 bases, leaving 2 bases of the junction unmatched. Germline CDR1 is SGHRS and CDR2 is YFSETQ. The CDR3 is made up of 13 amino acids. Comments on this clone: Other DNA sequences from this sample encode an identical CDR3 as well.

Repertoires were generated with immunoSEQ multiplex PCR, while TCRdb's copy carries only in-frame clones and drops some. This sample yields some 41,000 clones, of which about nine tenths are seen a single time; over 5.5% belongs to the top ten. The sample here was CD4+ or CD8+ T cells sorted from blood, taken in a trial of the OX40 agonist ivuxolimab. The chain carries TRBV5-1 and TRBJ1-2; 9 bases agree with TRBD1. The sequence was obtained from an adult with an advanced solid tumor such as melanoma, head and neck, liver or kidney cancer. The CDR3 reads CASSPGQGYGYTF. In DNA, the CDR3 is TGCGCCAGCAGCCCGGGACAGGGCTATGGCTACACCTTC.